A single sample gave rise to the 6 T cell receptor beta chains below, sequenced in a study of T cells after yellow fever vaccination. MiXCR was run by TCRdb on the 5' RACE reads, yielding one entry per CDR3 protein. Seen here are 60,000 or so distinct CDR3 sequences, more than 5.5% observed once, and the top ten hold roughly 40%. The sample here was CD8+ T cells sorted from PBMCs, taken on the day of the first yellow fever vaccination. The receptors derive from a young man who received the YFV17D yellow fever vaccine.

This clonotype was recorded many times. The chain is built from TRBV11-2 and TRBJ2-5, with a tentative D call TRBD2 (6 bases). The V and J ends lost 5 bases and 1 base respectively, with 14 bases between them. The CDR3 runs to 15 residues. Germline V gives CDR1 SGHAT, CDR2 FQNNGV. The CDR3 sequence is CASSPPAGGQETQYF. For the CDR3, the DNA is TGTGCCAGCAGCCCCCCCGCCGGGGGCCAAGAGACCCAGTACTTC. Combining the CDR3 with reference TRBV11-2 and TRBJ2-5 gives the whole variable domain EAGVAQSPRYKIIEKRQSVAFWCNPISGHATLYWYQQILGQGPKLLIQFQNNGVVDDSQLPKDRFSAERLKGVDSTLKIQPAKLEDSAVYLCASSPPAGGQETQYFGPGTRLLVL.

The rearrangement joins TRBV5-6 to TRBJ2-3; unclear D gene. The CDR3 has 17 residues. V was clipped by 0 bases and J by 0 bases, with 14 bases between them. CDR1 and CDR2 (germline): SGHDT, YYEEEE. CDR3 sequence: CASSLAVAGASTDTQYF. The CDR3 coding sequence is TGTGCCAGCAGCTTGGCCGTGGCAGGAGCTAGCACAGATACGCAGTATTTT.

The table lists this clonotype with a few counts. V is TRBV7-6 and J is TRBJ2-1; possible D gene TRBD2, 7 bases. CDR3 length equals 16 residues. Germline CDR1 and CDR2: SGHVS and FNYEAQ. Trimming shortened V by 2 bases and J by 1 base, and 12 bases separated the two germline ends. In DNA, the CDR3 is TGTGCCAGCAGCTTATTCGGGGGGCCATCCTACAATGAGCAGTTCTTC. Translating gives CASSLFGGPSYNEQFF.

This clonotype has at least ten counts. CDR3 loop: CASSPWPGTEINYGYTF. The CDR3 DNA is TGCGCCAGCAGCCCCTGGCCTGGGACAGAGATTAACTATGGCTACACCTTC. The J gene is TRBJ1-2, the V gene TRBV4-3, with 7 bases matching TRBD1. The CDR3 length is 17 residues. Germline V gene lookup returns CDR1 LGHNA and CDR2 YSLEER. J was trimmed by 1 base and V by 4 bases; bases with no gene match: 12.

This clonotype was seen at least ten times. A junction end diverges from the germline sequence, so it may reflect a read error. This chain links TRBV2 with TRBJ2-2; perhaps D is TRBD1 or TRBD2 (5 bases each). The CDR3 contains 16 residues. The germline gives CDR1 SNHLY, CDR2 FYNNEI. The CDR3 nucleotides are TGTGCCAGCAGGGAAGAGGGACCACCGAACACCGGGGAGCTGTTTTTT. Translated: CASREEGPPNTGELFF.

This clonotype was observed at least ten times. This chain joins TRBV10-3 and TRBJ1-4; no reliable D call. The germline CDR1 and CDR2 sequences are ENHRY and SYGVKD. V shed 4 bases and J shed 0 bases, with 15 bases lying between them. CDR3 length equals 17 residues. The CDR3 DNA reads as TGTGCCATCAGTGTTGGGCCTCCCTCCTCAACTAATGAAAAACTGTTTTTT. It translates to CAISVGPPSSTNEKLFF.